These 21 T cell receptor beta chains were sequenced from one sample in a study of tumor-infiltrating lymphocytes in primary liver carcinoma. A constant-region primer served to make TCR beta cDNA from around 540 ng total RNA. Slightly modified ARM-PCR served as the procedure for the TCR beta libraries. These libraries came from three rounds of nested multiplex PCR. In the first two PCR rounds, TRBV1-TRBV30 forward primers were paired with a C-beta reverse primer, and each round lasted about 9 cycles. One entry per CDR3 protein, called by TCRdb with MiXCR from the multiplex PCR reads. The sample lists about 48,000 distinct CDR3 sequences, over 70% occurring once. Unsorted bulk tissue (roughly 18-32 mg) underwent RNA and DNA co-extraction. The sequenced material came from liver tumor tissue from sampling region 3. Subset noted: tumor region T3, left-lateral pole. All receptors come from a man in his forties with primary liver carcinoma and hepatitis B virus infection.

Remarks on this clonotype: This likely comes from a read error, as the CDR3 has no conserved phenylalanine or tryptophan at its end. It is unclear where the CDR3 begins or ends on the DNA, so no DNA is shown, and the CDR3 is as TCRdb lists it. The rearrangement links TRBV6-1 to TRBJ1-4; the DNA was not used to check the table's D call, TRBD1. The CDR3 is 13 residues long, ends included. Looked up from germline, CDR1 is MNHNS and CDR2 is SASEGT. Here the CDR3 reads CASRKWEREKLFS.

V gene TRBV11-2 combines with J gene TRBJ2-2; the D gene is possibly TRBD2 (6 bases). The length of the CDR3 is 15 residues. The V gene lost 7 bases and the J gene lost 9 bases, with 21 bases spanning the gap. Germline CDR1 reads SGHAT; CDR2 reads FQNNGV. CDR3 amino acids: CASIPPGVYTRELFF. The CDR3 nucleotides read TGTGCCAGCATCCCACCGGGAGTGTACACGAGGGAGCTGTTTTTT.

The genes are TRBV9 and TRBJ2-5; D is possibly TRBD1 or TRBD2 (7 bases each). Germline lookup yields CDR1 SGDLS and CDR2 YYNGEE. The ends were cut back, 4 bases at V and 3 bases at J, with 13 bases in the middle. The CDR3 spans 14 residues. CDR3 bases: TGTGCCAGCAGCACCCCAGGGGGGGAAGAGACCCAGTACTTC. Translation gives CASSTPGGEETQYF.

This chain uses TRBV6-6 with TRBJ2-1, with 10 bases that match TRBD1. CDR1 MNHNY and CDR2 SVGAGI come from the germline V gene (reference sequence). The V gene end was trimmed by 2 bases and the J gene end by 13 bases; junction bases not matched to a gene: 35. The CDR3 is 23 residues long. CDR3 amino acids: CASSYHGTGVPTRREGLKSDQFF. CDR3 sequence (DNA): TGTGCCAGCAGTTACCACGGGACAGGGGTTCCTACTAGACGGGAGGGACTAAAGAGCGATCAGTTCTTC.

Comment on this clonotype: At one end the junction does not follow the germline gene, possibly because of a read error. V gene TRBV12-3 or TRBV12-4 combines with J gene TRBJ1-2, with 7 bases aligning to TRBD1. CDR3 length: 15 residues. This chain's CDR3 is CASSLRDRPIYGYTF. CDR3 in DNA: TGTGCCAGCAGTTTAAGGGACAGACCTATCTATGGTTACACCTTC.

This rearrangement joins TRBV4-1 to TRBJ2-1, with a tentative D call TRBD1 (6 bases). Trimming cost V 8 bases and J 0 bases, with 20 bases left between them. Germline CDR1 MGHRA, CDR2 YSYEKL. The CDR3 loop spans 17 amino acids. The CDR3: CASCRSMGASSYNEQFF. DNA for the CDR3: TGCGCCAGCTGCCGTTCCATGGGGGCCAGCTCCTACAATGAGCAGTTCTTC.

This clonotype occurred once. V is TRBV7-8 and J is TRBJ2-1; TRBD1 or TRBD2 may be the D gene (5 bases each). The CDR3 totals 15 residues. V lost 8 bases and J 4 bases, leaving 18 bases between the germline ends. Germline V CDR1 and CDR2: SGHVS, FQNEAQ. CDR3 protein: CASFYHSGAYNEQFF. CDR3 DNA: TGTGCCAGCTTCTATCACTCCGGGGCATACAATGAGCAGTTCTTC.

As for this clonotype: At one of its ends the junction is not consistent with the germline gene, which may arise from a read error. J is TRBJ2-7 and V is TRBV28, with D perhaps TRBD1 or TRBD2 (5 bases each). CDR1 MDHEN and CDR2 SYDVKM come from the germline V gene. The CDR3 loop spans 15 amino acids. The CDR3 nucleotides are TGTACCAGCAGTCTCGGGACCGCAGGGTACTACGAGCAGTACTTC. It yields the protein CTSSLGTAGYYEQYF.

The gene calls are TRBV5-1 and TRBJ1-1; tentative D call: TRBD1 (5 bases). Germline values: CDR1 SGHRS, CDR2 YFSETQ. This CDR3 is built from 14 residues. The V and J ends lost 7 bases and 7 bases respectively, with 20 bases between them. The CDR3 nucleotides read TGCGCCAGCGCCTTGGGGGGAAGCTCGATTGAAGCTTTCTTT. Translated, it gives CASALGGSSIEAFF.

About this clonotype: This may arise from a read error, as a much more abundant clone is one base away. The chain joins TRBV5-1 to TRBJ2-7; the D gene is possibly TRBD2 (5 bases). The V gene's germline CDR1 is SGHRS and CDR2 YFSETQ. The CDR3 covers 14 residues. The CDR3 is CSTASLVGASEQYF. The CDR3 DNA sequence: TGCTCCACCGCATCGCTGGTGGGAGCTTCCGAGCAGTACTTC.

J is TRBJ1-5 and V is TRBV6-5; no reliable D call. The CDR3 runs 14 residues. The V gene lost 5 bases and the J gene lost 7 bases, with 15 bases spanning the gap. Germline V CDR1 and CDR2: MNHEY, SVGAGI. Here the CDR3 reads CASSPERAWQPQHF. In DNA form, the CDR3 reads TGTGCCAGCAGTCCGGAGAGGGCTTGGCAGCCCCAGCATTTT.

A note on this clonotype: Since no conserved phenylalanine or tryptophan closes the CDR3, a read error is the likely cause. No DNA is shown, since the ends of the CDR3 on it are uncertain; the CDR3 is the one TCRdb lists. V gene TRBV10-3 combines with J gene TRBJ2-5; the table gives TRBD1 as D, unverified against the DNA. The CDR3 totals 12 residues, both ends included. The germline gives CDR1 ENHRY, CDR2 SYGVKD. The CDR3 sequence is CAISTGQETLYS.

This sequence joins TRBV6-5 and TRBJ1-5, with TRBD1 as a possible D gene (6 bases). The CDR3 has 14 residues. The V end was cut by 7 bases, the J end by 6 bases, with 16 bases between. In germline, CDR1 is MNHEY, CDR2 SVGAGI. The CDR3 here is CASIRIGGAQPQHF. CDR3 in DNA: TGTGCCAGCATTAGGATAGGGGGGGCTCAGCCCCAGCATTTT.

As for this clonotype: A much larger clone differs by one base, so this may be a read error. The chain employs TRBV28 and TRBJ2-2; no firm D call. In germline, CDR1 is MDHEN, CDR2 SYDVKM. The ends were cut back, 5 bases at V and 0 bases at J, with 13 bases in the middle. This CDR3 is built from 16 residues. Here the CDR3 DNA reads TGTGCCAGCAGTACCTGGACGTTAGCGAACACCGGGGAGCTGTTTTTT. Residues: CASSTWTLANTGELFF.

This clonotype was observed once. This chain connects TRBV12-3 or TRBV12-4 to TRBJ2-7; 12 nucleotides match TRBD2. V lost 6 bases to trimming and J lost 7 bases; unmatched junction nucleotides: 7. The CDR3 runs to 14 residues. For the CDR3, the DNA is TGTGCCAGCAGGAGACTAGCGGGAGACCGGGAGCAGTACTTC. Translating it yields CASRRLAGDREQYF.

The CDR3 loop is CAWISPGTSANYNEQFF. The DNA for the CDR3 is TGTGCCTGGATCTCTCCGGGGACTAGCGCAAACTACAATGAGCAGTTCTTC. The gene calls are TRBV30 and TRBJ2-1; 10 nucleotides line up with TRBD2. Germline CDR1 reads GTSNPN; CDR2 reads SVGIG (reference sequence). The CDR3 extends over 17 amino acids. Trimming at V came to 4 bases and at J to 3 bases, leaving 12 bases not matched to a gene.

A remark on this clonotype: An end of the junction does not agree with germline; a read error may underlie this. This rearrangement joins TRBV7-9 to TRBJ1-1; D not resolved. The CDR3 is 13 amino acids. Germline-derived CDR1 and CDR2 are SEHNR and FQNEAQ (reference sequence). CDR3 DNA sequence: TGTGTCAGCACCCCATGGGCGAACACTGAAGCTTTCTTT. It encodes CVSTPWANTEAFF.

A few counts support this clonotype. The junction and the germline gene differ at one end; a read error may be behind it. The V and J genes are TRBV7-9 and TRBJ2-7, with TRBD1 matching over 11 bases. The germline V gene encodes CDR1 SEHNR and CDR2 FQNEAQ (reference sequence). The CDR3 covers 14 residues. The CDR3 region has the DNA TGTGCCAGCAGCTTGGGGACAGGGGGGAACGAGCACTACTTC. This codes for CASSLGTGGNEHYF. Looking up the rest from reference TRBV7-9 and TRBJ2-7 gives the full variable domain: DTGVSQNPRHKITKRGQNVTFRCDPISEHNRLYWYRQTLGQGPEFLTYFQNEAQLEKSRLLSDRFSAERPKGSFSTLEIQRTEQGDSAMYLCASSLGTGGNEHYFGPGTRLTVT.

The chain recombines TRBV11-2 with TRBJ2-7, with 15 bases lining up with TRBD2. The germline V gene encodes CDR1 SGHAT and CDR2 FQNNGV. The length of the CDR3 is 18 residues. With 10 bases clipped from V and 4 bases from J, the junction kept 17 bases outside the gene matches. CDR3 loop: CANGLSVGLAGGRYEQYF. The CDR3 bases are TGTGCCAACGGCTTATCCGTTGGACTAGCGGGAGGGAGGTACGAGCAGTACTTC.

This clonotype occurred a few times. Compared with germline, one end of the junction differs, possibly owing to a read error. This sequence joins TRBV11-2 and TRBJ2-7, with 15 positions matching TRBD2. Germline CDR1 SGHAT, CDR2 FQNNGV. The CDR3 has 18 amino acids. This CDR3 reads CTSSLPVGLAGGGYEQYF. The CDR3 DNA is TGTACCAGCAGCTTACCCGTTGGACTAGCGGGAGGGGGGTACGAGCAGTATTTC.

This clonotype was observed a few times. This chain connects TRBV3-1 to TRBJ2-1, with a possible D match to TRBD2 (5 bases). The CDR3 extends over 15 amino acids. Germline values: CDR1 LGHDT, CDR2 YNNKEL (reference sequence). V dropped 0 bases and J dropped 5 bases, with 11 bases sitting between them. CDR3 in amino acids: CASSQDEGLHNEQFF. The CDR3 DNA is TGTGCCAGCAGCCAAGATGAAGGACTTCACAATGAGCAGTTCTTC.